This T cell receptor (beta chain) was captured by sequencing in a study of blood T cell repertoires in COVID-19. In the original analysis: Amplification with reference gene primers provided the estimates of nucleated cell counts. The protocol was immunoSEQ multiplex PCR, while the TCRdb copy is restricted to in-frame clones and leaves out a portion. From that table come the V and J calls and clone size; the DNA was used to work out D and trimming. The repertoire consists of around 20,000 clones, with 82% occurring once and the leading ten covering 6% to 7%. CDR1 SEHNR and CDR2 FQNEAQ come from the germline V gene (reference sequence). Trimming cost V 1 base and J 1 base, with 10 bases left between them. CDR3 length: 15 amino acids.

The gene calls are TRBV7-9 and TRBJ1-1; D possibly corresponds to TRBD1 (6 bases). The sample taken for sequencing was peripheral blood. This clonotype originated in a human donor in a cohort sampled during active COVID-19. DNA of the CDR3: TGTGCCAGCAGCTTAGTAGCAGGGGCGAACACTGAAGCTTTCTTT. Its protein is CASSLVAGANTEAFF.